The 20 T cell receptor beta chains below come from one sample, sequenced in a study of T cell changes during pregnancy in multiple sclerosis. The table came from immunoSEQ multiplex PCR; TCRdb's copy has only in-frame clones and leaves some out. The table includes fewer than 90,000 clones, 94% detected once. Sample: peripheral blood, taken in the third trimester of pregnancy. These TCRs come from a female donor with multiple sclerosis, enrolled in a pregnancy study.

The chain is built from TRBV4-1 and TRBJ2-7; 7 bases are a match to TRBD2. The CDR3 contains 16 residues. V dropped 2 bases and J dropped 0; count of bases not matched to a gene: 7. Germline values: CDR1 MGHRA, CDR2 YSYEKL. The DNA of the CDR3 is TGCGCCAGCAGCCAATCTACTAGCGTCGGCTCCTACGAGCAGTACTTC. As protein: CASSQSTSVGSYEQYF.

The J gene is TRBJ1-3, the V gene TRBV5-1, with a tentative D call TRBD1 (5 bases). In germline, CDR1 is SGHRS, CDR2 YFSETQ. V lost 3 bases and J 0 bases, leaving 7 bases between the germline ends. The CDR3 is 14 residues long. CDR3 coding DNA: TGCGCCAGCAGCTCCAGGGCCTCTGGAAACACCATATATTTT. This encodes CASSSRASGNTIYF.

The V call is TRBV5-8, the J call TRBJ1-4; unclear D gene. Germline assignment: CDR1 SGHTS and CDR2 YDEGEE. V shed 0 bases and J shed 11 bases, with 5 bases lying between them. This CDR3 region has 11 residues. This chain's CDR3 is CASSLGTKLFF. CDR3 DNA sequence: TGTGCCAGCAGCTTGGGAACTAAACTGTTTTTT.

V and J are TRBV19 and TRBJ2-3; D uncertain. The V gene's germline CDR1 is LNHDA and CDR2 SQIVND (reference sequence). The CDR3 consists of 13 residues. Between the trimmed V and J ends, which lost 3 bases and 3 bases, there was a span of 7 bases. CDR3 nucleotides: TGTGCCAGTAGTATTGTGGCAACAGATACGCAGTATTTT. Translating gives CASSIVATDTQYF.

The gene calls are TRBV5-1 and TRBJ1-2, with 9 bases identical to TRBD1. Germline CDR1 reads SGHRS; CDR2 reads YFSETQ. Trimming took 4 bases from V and 4 from J; bases not matched to a gene: 8. This CDR3 is built from 15 residues. CDR3 region: CASSTTGGSGYGYTF. The DNA of the CDR3 is TGCGCCAGCAGCACCACAGGGGGCAGTGGCTATGGCTACACCTTC.

The chain uses TRBV7-9 and TRBJ1-1; 7 bases fit TRBD1. The CDR3 contains 14 residues. Germline CDR1 is SEHNR and CDR2 is FQNEAQ (reference sequence). V shed 1 base, J shed 3 bases, and the junction held 2 bases outside the gene matches. This CDR3 is CASSLDRGHTEAFF. The DNA of the CDR3 is TGTGCCAGCAGCTTAGACAGGGGTCACACTGAAGCTTTCTTT.

The rearrangement uses TRBV19 and TRBJ2-1; a weak D match, TRBD1 (6 bases). Trimming shortened V by 6 bases and J by 0 bases, and 15 bases separated the two germline ends. Germline V gene data show CDR1 as LNHDA and CDR2 as SQIVND (reference sequence). The CDR3 covers 16 residues. The CDR3 is CASSKDSPSSYNEQFF. For the CDR3, the DNA is TGTGCCAGTAGCAAGGACAGTCCCTCCTCCTACAATGAGCAGTTCTTC.

The rearrangement uses TRBV4-3 and TRBJ2-7, with 11 bases identical to TRBD2. The CDR3 length is 17 residues. The V gene end was trimmed by 1 base and the J gene end by 0 bases; junction bases not matched to a gene: 5. In germline, CDR1 is LGHNA, CDR2 YSLEER. Here the CDR3 reads CASSQAFSGRASYEQYF. In DNA form, the CDR3 reads TGCGCCAGCAGCCAAGCGTTTAGCGGGAGGGCCTCCTACGAGCAGTACTTC.

V gene TRBV30 combines with J gene TRBJ2-5, with 14 bases matching TRBD2. This CDR3 is 16 amino acids long. Germline V gene data show CDR1 as GTSNPN and CDR2 as SVGIG (reference sequence). CDR3 loop: CAQGLAGVSSKETQYF. The DNA of the CDR3 is TGTGCGCAGGGACTAGCGGGAGTCTCTTCAAAAGAGACCCAGTACTTC.

V gene TRBV9 combines with J gene TRBJ2-1; TRBD2 agrees at 13 bases. J lost 12 bases, V lost 3 bases, and 6 bases had no gene match. This CDR3 has 14 amino acids. Germline V gene data show CDR1 as SGDLS and CDR2 as YYNGEE. CDR3 coding DNA: TGTGCCAGCAGCGAACTAGCGGGAGGGTGGTCGCAGTTCTTC. It codes for CASSELAGGWSQFF.

This clone was detected only a few times. This chain links TRBV6-6 with TRBJ2-3; tentatively, D is TRBD2 (5 bases). The germline V gene has CDR1 MNHNY and CDR2 SVGAGI (reference sequence). This CDR3 is built from 13 residues. With 2 bases removed from V and 2 bases from J, the gap between germline ends came to 5 bases. The CDR3 region is CASSYRDTDTQYF. DNA of the CDR3: TGTGCCAGCAGTTACCGGGACACAGATACGCAGTATTTT.

The J gene is TRBJ2-2, the V gene TRBV5-1; tentatively, D is TRBD2 (5 bases). V was trimmed by 1 base and J by 4 bases, leaving 14 bases between them. Germline V gives CDR1 SGHRS, CDR2 YFSETQ. The CDR3 loop spans 16 amino acids. CDR3 coding DNA: TGCGCCAGCAGCTTGACGGAGGCCGGGGTCACCGGGGAGCTGTTTTTT. Amino acids: CASSLTEAGVTGELFF. Looking up the rest from reference TRBV5-1 and TRBJ2-2 gives the full variable domain: KAGVTQTPRYLIKTRGQQVTLSCSPISGHRSVSWYQQTPGQGLQFLFEYFSETQRNKGNFPGRFSGRQFSNSRSEMNVSTLELGDSALYLCASSLTEAGVTGELFFGEGSRLTVL.

This clone has a single count. The chain joins TRBV27 to TRBJ2-1; 8 nucleotides agree with TRBD2. CDR3 length equals 14 residues. Germline CDR1 and CDR2: MNHEY and SMNVEV (reference sequence). Trimming at V came to 5 bases and at J to 4 bases, leaving 4 bases not matched to a gene. The CDR3 region is CASSPGLAYNEQFF. CDR3 sequence (DNA): TGTGCCAGCAGTCCTGGACTAGCTTACAATGAGCAGTTCTTC.

As to this clone: The same CDR3 also results from other DNA sequences found in this sample. The J gene is TRBJ2-3, the V gene TRBV5-1; no reliable D call. This CDR3 comprises 12 residues. The V and J ends lost 4 bases and 2 bases respectively, with 5 bases between them. Germline V CDR1 and CDR2: SGHRS, YFSETQ. CDR3 in DNA: TGCGCCAGCAGCCTACCCACAGATACGCAGTATTTT. Its protein product is CASSLPTDTQYF. The full variable domain, its missing parts supplied by reference TRBV5-1 and TRBJ2-3, is KAGVTQTPRYLIKTRGQQVTLSCSPISGHRSVSWYQQTPGQGLQFLFEYFSETQRNKGNFPGRFSGRQFSNSRSEMNVSTLELGDSALYLCASSLPTDTQYFGPGTRLTVL.

This sequence joins TRBV27 and TRBJ2-1, with D possibly matching TRBD1 (6 bases). CDR3 size: 14 residues. Per the germline V gene, CDR1 is MNHEY and CDR2 is SMNVEV (reference sequence). V dropped 3 bases and J dropped 7 bases, with 13 bases sitting between them. CDR3 protein: CASSFRGSSNEQFF. Here the CDR3 DNA reads TGTGCCAGCAGTTTTAGGGGGAGTTCAAATGAGCAGTTCTTC.

This chain links TRBV30 with TRBJ2-3; D is possibly TRBD2 (6 bases). The V and J ends lost 2 bases and 1 base respectively, with 7 bases between them. The CDR3 runs 13 residues. Per the germline V gene, CDR1 is GTSNPN and CDR2 is SVGIG (reference sequence). CDR3 in amino acids: CAWSTGGTDTQYF. CDR3 in DNA: TGTGCCTGGAGTACGGGGGGCACAGATACGCAGTATTTT.

The V call is TRBV6-1, the J call TRBJ2-7; D not certain. The germline V gene has CDR1 MNHNS and CDR2 SASEGT. Trimming shortened V by 6 bases and J by 4 bases, and 7 bases separated the two germline ends. This CDR3 is 11 amino acids long. The CDR3: CASRNRYEQYF. CDR3 in DNA: TGTGCCAGCAGGAACAGATACGAGCAGTACTTC.

The chain joins TRBV6-1 to TRBJ2-7, with TRBD1 identical over 9 bases. The germline V gene encodes CDR1 MNHNS and CDR2 SASEGT. The CDR3 has 14 residues. V lost 6 bases to trimming and J lost 1 base; unmatched junction nucleotides: 4. The CDR3 loop is CASRDRGRSYEQYF. Here the CDR3 DNA reads TGTGCCAGCAGGGACAGGGGACGTTCCTACGAGCAGTACTTC.

V is TRBV4-3 and J is TRBJ2-5; D might be TRBD2 (6 bases). This CDR3 is 15 amino acids long. V lost 4 bases to trimming and J lost 5 bases, with 17 bases between them. CDR1 is LGHNA and CDR2 is YSLEER in the germline V gene. This chain's CDR3 is CASSLKGTGRETQYF. The CDR3 nucleotides are TGCGCCAGCAGCCTTAAAGGGACGGGGAGGGAGACCCAGTACTTC.

The rearrangement links TRBV11-1 to TRBJ1-4, with TRBD1 identical over 8 bases. Trimming removed 8 bases from V and 1 base from J; junction bases left unmatched: 9. The CDR3 is 16 amino acids. Germline CDR1 reads SGHAT; CDR2 reads FQDESV (reference sequence). The CDR3, as DNA: TGTGCCAGCGTAACAGGGGGACATTTAACTAATGAAAAACTGTTTTTT. Its protein is CASVTGGHLTNEKLFF.